The text below deals with one T cell receptor beta chain. Its antigen is undetermined. Trimming removed 2 bases at V and 3 bases at J, with 14 bases between. Germline CDR1 is MNHEY and CDR2 is SMNVEV (reference sequence). CDR3 length: 17 residues. The data are from a study of T cell repertoires in cytomegalovirus infection. MiXCR was run by TCRdb on the reads, yielding one entry per CDR3 protein. This table holds 700,000 to 900,000 distinct CDR3 sequences, almost 30% found once. The chain couples TRBV27 to TRBJ1-6, with D unclear. The sample was cultured CD8+ T cells from PBMCs, taken from culture after CMV antigen stimulation. The TCR sequence derives from a human donor in good health (CMV status not recorded). Some clones in this sample may be carry-over from other donors' samples. The CDR3 sequence is CASSLIGGENYNSPLHF. The CDR3 nucleotides are TGTGCCAGCAGTTTAATTGGTGGGGAAAACTATAATTCACCCCTCCACTTT.